This TCR beta chain derives from a study of shared clonotypes between healthy human individuals. V lost 5 bases and J lost 4; bases outside the gene matches: 6. CDR1 is MGHDK and CDR2 is SYGVNS in the germline V gene. The CDR3 contains 14 residues. Here immunoSEQ multiplex PCR was the method, and the copy in TCRdb shows in-frame clones only, minus some. The sample records over a million clones, around 76% being singletons. Donation came from healthy HIV-negative adults that had no recent acute infections or vaccinations. Sequenced sample: memory CD4+ T cells sorted from blood. The sample's subset: CD45RA-negative fraction. The clonotype comes from a man between 18 and 35 years old in good health. The rearrangement links TRBV25-1 to TRBJ1-1; 8 positions match TRBD1. The CDR3 spells CASSPDRVATEAFF. In DNA, the CDR3 is TGTGCCAGCAGTCCGGACAGGGTGGCCACTGAAGCTTTCTTT.